This entry lists 26 T cell receptor beta chains sequenced from one sample in a study of T cell responses to AZD1222 COVID-19 vaccine. Method: immunoSEQ multiplex PCR; TCRdb's copy keeps in-frame clones and lacks some. The table has about 160,000 clones, 94% seen once. The specimen comprised peripheral blood, sampled 28 days after the second AZD1222 dose. All receptors derive from an adult who received the AZD1222 COVID-19 vaccine.

The chain joins TRBV19 to TRBJ1-1; the D gene is possibly TRBD1 (5 bases). The CDR3 is 19 residues long. The V and J ends lost 3 bases and 2 bases respectively, with 25 bases between them. CDR1 is LNHDA, CDR2 SQIVND, per germline (reference sequence). In DNA, the CDR3 is TGTGCCAGTAGTATTTTGGCGCGTGCTTGGGGACGGGGAAACACTGAAGCTTTCTTT. This codes for CASSILARAWGRGNTEAFF.

The rearrangement links TRBV18 to TRBJ1-1; D gene ambiguous. This CDR3 contains 14 residues. The germline V gene encodes CDR1 KGHSH and CDR2 LQKENI. Trimming removed 2 bases at V and 1 base at J, with 8 bases between. CDR3 loop: CASSPFDGNTEAFF. Written as DNA, the CDR3 is TGTGCCAGCTCACCATTTGACGGGAACACTGAAGCTTTCTTT. Drawing the rest from reference TRBV18 and TRBJ1-1, the complete variable domain is NAGVMQNPRHLVRRRGQEARLRCSPMKGHSHVYWYRQLPEEGLKFMVYLQKENIIDESGMPKERFSAEFPKEGPSILRIQQVVRGDSAAYFCASSPFDGNTEAFFGQGTRLTVV.

This clone was detected only once. This chain uses TRBV5-6 with TRBJ2-5; D unresolved. V lost 2 bases and J 5 bases, leaving 7 bases between the germline ends. This CDR3 spans 12 amino acids. Germline V gene data show CDR1 as SGHDT and CDR2 as YYEEEE. The CDR3 DNA is TGTGCCAGCAGCTTAATTAGGGAGACCCAGTACTTC. Its translation: CASSLIRETQYF.

The genes are TRBV6-6 and TRBJ2-1, with a weak D call TRBD1 (5 bases). V dropped 8 bases and J dropped 5 bases, with 16 bases sitting between them. The CDR3 spans 14 residues. The germline V gene encodes CDR1 MNHNY and CDR2 SVGAGI (reference sequence). The CDR3 spells CASSPGRVDNEQFF. In nucleotides, the CDR3 is TGTGCCAGCTCCCCGGGCAGGGTGGACAATGAGCAGTTCTTC.

The V gene is TRBV9, the J gene TRBJ2-1; D is undetermined. The germline V gene has CDR1 SGDLS and CDR2 YYNGEE. Trimming removed 4 bases at V and 3 bases at J, with 8 bases between. The CDR3 consists of 13 residues. This chain's CDR3 is CASSKDVYNEQFF. CDR3 nucleotides: TGTGCCAGCAGCAAAGACGTCTACAATGAGCAGTTCTTC.

This sequence joins TRBV18 and TRBJ1-3; perhaps TRBD1 as D (5 bases). Germline CDR1 is KGHSH and CDR2 is LQKENI. Deletions cut 3 bases from V and 4 bases from J, with 16 bases between. The length of the CDR3 is 16 residues. The CDR3 protein is CASSPGAQEQGNTIYF. The CDR3 DNA sequence: TGTGCCAGCTCACCCGGGGCCCAAGAGCAAGGAAACACCATATATTTT.

This clone appeared a single time. The chain employs TRBV5-1 and TRBJ2-7; 9 bases agree with TRBD1. The CDR3 sequence is 14 residues long. The V gene end was trimmed by 4 bases and the J gene end by 9 bases; junction bases not matched to a gene: 11. Germline-derived CDR1 and CDR2 are SGHRS and YFSETQ. CDR3 DNA sequence: TGCGCCAGCAGCAACGGACAGGGGCAAGGGGTGCAGTACTTC. It codes for CASSNGQGQGVQYF.

The genes are TRBV12-5 and TRBJ2-2, with 8 bases matching TRBD1. With 0 bases clipped from V and 2 bases from J, the junction kept 5 bases outside the gene matches. Germline CDR1 is LGHNT and CDR2 is FRNRAP. The CDR3 is 17 amino acids. The CDR3: CASGLVLTGANTGELFF. CDR3 DNA: TGTGCTAGTGGTTTGGTATTGACAGGGGCTAACACCGGGGAGCTGTTTTTT.

The chain combines TRBV18 with TRBJ2-1; 14 bases are shared with TRBD2. Germline assignment: CDR1 KGHSH and CDR2 LQKENI. This CDR3 spans 16 amino acids. Trimming at V came to 5 bases and at J to 8 bases, leaving 8 bases not matched to a gene. CDR3 sequence reads: CASSSTSGRASDEQFF. As DNA, the CDR3 is TGTGCCAGCTCATCGACTAGCGGGAGGGCCTCGGATGAGCAGTTCTTC. Full variable domain (missing parts from reference TRBV18 and TRBJ2-1): NAGVMQNPRHLVRRRGQEARLRCSPMKGHSHVYWYRQLPEEGLKFMVYLQKENIIDESGMPKERFSAEFPKEGPSILRIQQVVRGDSAAYFCASSSTSGRASDEQFFGPGTRLTVL.

This chain joins TRBV5-1 and TRBJ2-3, with 8 positions matching TRBD2. The CDR3 runs 19 residues. Looked up from germline, CDR1 is SGHRS and CDR2 is YFSETQ. With 4 bases clipped from V and 0 bases from J, the junction kept 16 bases outside the gene matches. CDR3 nucleotides: TGCGCCAGCAGCGCGGGGGGCCTAGGGCTTCCTACTAGCACAGATACGCAGTATTTT. Protein product: CASSAGGLGLPTSTDTQYF.

This chain links TRBV24-1 with TRBJ2-3, with D tentatively TRBD2 (6 bases). Germline V gene sequence: CDR1 KGHDR, CDR2 SFDVKD. The CDR3 loop spans 13 amino acids. V lost 9 bases and J lost 6, with 15 bases in between. CDR3 in amino acids: CATSDYTTDTQYF. Here the CDR3 DNA reads TGTGCCACCTCGGACTACACAACGGATACGCAGTATTTT.

The chain has TRBV3-1 (or the pseudogene TRBV3-2) and TRBJ1-6; D is unresolved. Germline loops: CDR1 LGHDT, CDR2 YNNKEL (reference sequence). The V end was cut by 4 bases, the J end by 14 bases, with 15 bases between. The CDR3 contains 13 residues. In DNA form, the CDR3 reads TGTGCCAGCAGCCGCACGGAGTTTGAGGCCCTCCACTTT. The encoded protein is CASSRTEFEALHF.

The chain couples TRBV7-2 to TRBJ1-2; D may be TRBD1 (5 bases). V dropped 5 bases and J dropped 1 base, with 14 bases sitting between them. The germline V gene has CDR1 SGHTA and CDR2 FQGNSA. CDR3 length: 15 amino acids. The CDR3 bases are TGTGCCAGCAGCACGTGGGGGTCCGGTAACTATGGCTACACCTTC. Its translation is CASSTWGSGNYGYTF.

The V call is TRBV7-3, the J call TRBJ2-1, with D perhaps matching TRBD2 (5 bases). Trimming left V 2 bases short and J 0 bases short, with 8 bases between. Germline V gives CDR1 SGHTA, CDR2 FQGTGA. This CDR3 has 15 residues. Here the CDR3 reads CASSLGLTSYNEQFF. CDR3 in DNA: TGTGCCAGCAGCTTAGGACTCACCTCCTACAATGAGCAGTTCTTC.

In this sample, this clone turned up a few times. The chain carries TRBV25-1 and TRBJ2-7; 7 bases match TRBD1. Germline CDR1 reads MGHDK; CDR2 reads SYGVNS. V was clipped by 2 bases and J by 2 bases; unmatched bases: 6. The CDR3 is made up of 15 amino acids. This chain's CDR3 is CASSEPTGAAYEQYF. Here the CDR3 DNA reads TGTGCCAGCAGTGAACCAACAGGGGCCGCCTACGAGCAGTACTTC.

The chain combines TRBV4-1 with TRBJ1-2; 8 nucleotides line up with TRBD1. J was trimmed by 4 bases and V by 1 base; bases with no gene match: 2. The CDR3 is 14 amino acids. Germline V gives CDR1 MGHRA, CDR2 YSYEKL. CDR3 nucleotides: TGCGCCAGCAGCCAAGCAGGGGGCCCCTATGGCTACACCTTC. Translating it yields CASSQAGGPYGYTF.

V gene TRBV5-8 combines with J gene TRBJ1-2, with D possibly matching TRBD1 (5 bases). The length of the CDR3 is 12 residues. Trimming removed 5 bases at V and 8 bases at J, with 13 bases between. Germline CDR1 reads SGHTS; CDR2 reads YDEGEE. This CDR3 reads CASSSGWRGYTF. In nucleotides, the CDR3 is TGTGCCAGCAGTTCAGGGTGGAGGGGCTACACCTTC.

The chain joins TRBV10-3 to TRBJ2-7, with 7 positions matching TRBD2. This CDR3 is built from 15 residues. The ends lost 6 bases at V and 3 bases at J; junction bases unmatched: 11. Germline lookup yields CDR1 ENHRY and CDR2 SYGVKD. Here the CDR3 reads CAIRPGREKVYEQYF. The CDR3 nucleotides read TGTGCCATCAGACCCGGGCGGGAGAAGGTCTACGAGCAGTACTTC.

The chain links TRBV5-1 to TRBJ1-5; the match to TRBD1 covers 7 bases. The germline gives CDR1 SGHRS, CDR2 YFSETQ. The ends lost 0 bases at V and 5 bases at J; junction bases unmatched: 5. This CDR3 spans 15 amino acids. In DNA form, the CDR3 reads TGCGCCAGCAGCTTGGGGGGACAGATCGATCAGCCCCAGCATTTT. Translating gives CASSLGGQIDQPQHF.

The chain has TRBV7-2 and TRBJ2-3, with 8 bases lining up with TRBD2. The CDR3 is 16 residues long. V dropped 5 bases and J dropped 2; count of bases not matched to a gene: 9. Looked up from germline, CDR1 is SGHTA and CDR2 is FQGNSA. The CDR3: CASSPRLAPNTDTQYF. In nucleotides, the CDR3 is TGTGCCAGCAGCCCCCGACTAGCGCCTAACACAGATACGCAGTATTTT.

The chain is built from TRBV7-6 and TRBJ1-1, with D tentatively TRBD1 (5 bases). Germline V gives CDR1 SGHVS, CDR2 FNYEAQ. The ends were cut back, 1 base at V and 4 bases at J, with 19 bases in the middle. This CDR3 region has 17 residues. In DNA form, the CDR3 reads TGTGCCAGCAGCTTAGGAGGAATATGGGGACGGTCCACTGAAGCTTTCTTT. Amino acid sequence: CASSLGGIWGRSTEAFF.

V is TRBV14 and J is TRBJ1-2; D remains unclear. The germline V and J ends were trimmed by 0 bases and 4 bases, with 9 bases remaining between them. The CDR3 is 14 residues long. CDR1 is SGHDN and CDR2 is FVKESK in the germline V gene. The CDR3 nucleotides read TGTGCCAGCAGCCAAGATTGGCGGCTCTATGGCTACACCTTC. It encodes CASSQDWRLYGYTF.

This sequence joins TRBV2 and TRBJ2-5, with unresolved D. The germline gives CDR1 SNHLY, CDR2 FYNNEI. With 2 bases removed from V and 4 bases from J, the gap between germline ends came to 8 bases. The CDR3 contains 13 residues. The CDR3 sequence: CASSEIVAETQYF. The CDR3 DNA is TGTGCCAGCAGTGAAATCGTAGCAGAGACCCAGTACTTC.

V and J are TRBV23-1 and TRBJ2-7, with a possible D match to TRBD2 (5 bases). Being an ORF, TRBV23-1 has a function that is uncertain. V was clipped by 1 base and J by 5 bases, with 15 bases between them. The CDR3 consists of 15 residues. DNA of the CDR3: TGCGCCAGCAGTCAATTGACCGGGGTAGGGAACGAGCAGTACTTC. It translates to CASSQLTGVGNEQYF.

The chain links TRBV18 to TRBJ1-2; 7 bases align to TRBD1. This CDR3 comprises 15 residues. V trimming: 0 bases; J trimming: 2 bases; junction bases outside the gene matches: 3. Germline assignment: CDR1 KGHSH and CDR2 LQKENI. In nucleotides, the CDR3 is TGTGCCAGCTCACCACCGACGACAGGGAACTATGGCTACACCTTC. It yields the protein CASSPPTTGNYGYTF.

The chain is built from TRBV30 and TRBJ1-5; no definite D call. The V gene lost 4 bases and the J gene lost 0 bases, with 7 bases spanning the gap. There are 13 residues in the CDR3. Per the germline V gene, CDR1 is GTSNPN and CDR2 is SVGIG (reference sequence). The CDR3 reads CAWMAGSNQPQHF. Written as DNA, the CDR3 is TGTGCCTGGATGGCCGGTAGCAATCAGCCCCAGCATTTT.